Below, 24 T cell receptor beta chains from the same sample are listed, as sequenced in a study of blood T cell repertoires in COVID-19. Generated by immunoSEQ multiplex PCR, the TCRdb table keeps only in-frame clones and is missing some. The sample consists of about half a million clones, approximately 83% of them appearing once. Input material: peripheral blood. The receptor set was obtained from a human donor in a cohort sampled during active COVID-19.

The rearrangement uses TRBV10-3 and TRBJ2-2, with 8 bases lining up with TRBD2. Germline assignment: CDR1 ENHRY and CDR2 SYGVKD. Unmatched junction bases numbered 4, after V lost 7 bases and J lost 3 bases. This CDR3 has 14 residues. CDR3 region: CAITEREHTGELFF. The CDR3 coding sequence is TGTGCCATCACCGAGCGGGAGCACACCGGGGAGCTGTTTTTT.

This chain links TRBV19 with TRBJ2-5; tentatively, D is TRBD2 (5 bases). CDR1 is LNHDA and CDR2 is SQIVND in the germline V gene (reference sequence). V was pared by 3 bases and J by 0 bases, with 14 bases between. The CDR3 is made up of 16 amino acids. CDR3 loop: CASSMRVGSHQETQYF. CDR3 bases: TGTGCCAGTAGTATGCGGGTGGGCAGCCACCAAGAGACCCAGTACTTC.

V gene TRBV5-1 combines with J gene TRBJ2-3; perhaps TRBD2 as D (6 bases). The germline gives CDR1 SGHRS, CDR2 YFSETQ. V dropped 0 bases and J dropped 2 bases, with 10 bases sitting between them. The CDR3 spans 15 residues. CDR3 DNA sequence: TGCGCCAGCAGCTTGGCCGGCGGGGACACAGATACGCAGTATTTT. It encodes CASSLAGGDTDTQYF.

This chain uses TRBV5-1 with TRBJ2-2, with D tentatively TRBD1 (6 bases). The germline V gene encodes CDR1 SGHRS and CDR2 YFSETQ. The length of the CDR3 is 18 residues. Trimming removed 1 base at V and 0 bases at J, with 16 bases between. The CDR3 bases are TGCGCCAGCAGCTTGTGGGCTCCCGGGACAACGAACACCGGGGAGCTGTTTTTT. Translation: CASSLWAPGTTNTGELFF.

This rearrangement joins TRBV19 to TRBJ1-2; D is perhaps TRBD1 (5 bases). The germline CDR1 and CDR2 sequences are LNHDA and SQIVND (reference sequence). V was clipped by 6 bases and J by 2 bases, with 19 bases between them. This CDR3 region has 16 residues. CDR3 sequence reads: CASSPPYGAQNYGYTF. In DNA, the CDR3 is TGTGCCAGTAGCCCCCCTTATGGGGCGCAAAACTATGGCTACACCTTC. Full variable domain (rest looked up from reference TRBV19 and TRBJ1-2): DGGITQSPKYLFRKEGQNVTLSCEQNLNHDAMYWYRQDPGQGLRLIYYSQIVNDFQKGDIAEGYSVSREKKESFPLTVTSAQKNPTAFYLCASSPPYGAQNYGYTFGSGTRLTVV.

The rearrangement uses TRBV6-6 and TRBJ2-4; D is ambiguous. The CDR3 sequence is 14 residues long. CDR1 and CDR2 from the germline V gene are MNHNY and SVGAGI (reference sequence). Trimming took 5 bases from V and 5 from J, leaving 13 bases between them. The CDR3 spells CASSPEIRENIQYF. For the CDR3, the DNA is TGTGCCAGCAGTCCTGAGATCCGGGAAAACATTCAGTACTTC.

This clone was observed a handful of times. The CDR3 DNA follows: TGTGCCACCAGTGGTGGGTCGGACTCCCGGGGGATCCAGCATTTT. This codes for CATSGGSDSRGIQHF. The V call is TRBV24-1, the J call TRBJ1-5; D may be TRBD1 (5 bases). The CDR3 spans 15 residues. Germline values: CDR1 KGHDR, CDR2 SFDVKD. Trimming took 5 bases from V and 12 from J, leaving 22 bases between them.

This clone occurred a few times. The chain employs TRBV5-1 and TRBJ1-1; a possible D gene is TRBD1 (6 bases). The ends were cut back, 0 bases at V and 4 bases at J, with 13 bases in the middle. Germline V lookup: CDR1 SGHRS, CDR2 YFSETQ. CDR3 length: 15 residues. The CDR3 nucleotides read TGCGCCAGCAGCTTGGAGACAGGTCGCGGCACTGAAGCTTTCTTT. Translation: CASSLETGRGTEAFF.

The chain recombines TRBV24-1 with TRBJ2-1, with 8 bases fitting TRBD2. The ends lost 9 bases at V and 6 bases at J; junction bases unmatched: 6. The germline V gene encodes CDR1 KGHDR and CDR2 SFDVKD. This CDR3 spans 13 amino acids. For the CDR3, the DNA is TGTGCCACCCGGAGTAGCGGGACCAATGAGCAGTTCTTC. Translation gives CATRSSGTNEQFF.

In its sample, this clone was seen once. This specimen includes other DNA sequences encoding the same CDR3. The chain has TRBV29-1 and TRBJ1-2; D possibly corresponds to TRBD1 (6 bases). V lost 0 bases, J lost 5 bases, and 10 bases lay in between. Germline loops: CDR1 SQVTM, CDR2 ANQGSEA. The CDR3 has 13 amino acids. This CDR3 is CSVEDRGGYGYTF. As DNA, the CDR3 is TGCAGCGTTGAAGACAGGGGTGGGTATGGCTACACCTTC.

V gene TRBV20-1 combines with J gene TRBJ1-5; TRBD1 is a possible D gene (6 bases). The CDR3 is made up of 16 amino acids. Germline assignment: CDR1 DFQATT and CDR2 SNEGSKA (reference sequence). With 3 bases removed from V and 0 bases from J, the gap between germline ends came to 15 bases. In DNA form, the CDR3 reads TGCAGTGCTAGTAGGGGAGGGGGAAATAGCAATCAGCCCCAGCATTTT. Translated, it gives CSASRGGGNSNQPQHF.

This chain links TRBV18 with TRBJ2-2; possible D gene TRBD1, 5 bases. The CDR3 consists of 16 residues. Trimming left V 5 bases short and J 1 base short, with 14 bases between. Germline V gene data show CDR1 as KGHSH and CDR2 as LQKENI. The CDR3 spells CASSKGHLMNTGELFF. CDR3 bases: TGTGCCAGCTCAAAAGGACACCTAATGAACACCGGGGAGCTGTTTTTT.

The CDR3 here is CASSLDFREQYF. CDR3 sequence (DNA): TGTGCCAGCAGCTTAGATTTCAGGGAGCAGTACTTC. This chain links TRBV7-2 with TRBJ2-7; D call uncertain. The CDR3 length is 12 residues. Germline values: CDR1 SGHTA, CDR2 FQGNSA. V was cut by 1 base and J by 7 bases, with 8 bases left in between. Looking up the rest from reference TRBV7-2 and TRBJ2-7 gives the full variable domain: GAGVSQSPSNKVTEKGKDVELRCDPISGHTALYWYRQSLGQGLEFLIYFQGNSAPDKSGLPSDRFSAERTGGSVSTLTIQRTQQEDSAVYLCASSLDFREQYFGPGTRLTVT.

The chain links TRBV7-9 to TRBJ2-1; the D gene is possibly TRBD2 (5 bases). V dropped 1 base and J dropped 2 bases, with 12 bases sitting between them. Germline V CDR1 and CDR2: SEHNR, FQNEAQ (reference sequence). This CDR3 is built from 16 residues. Here the CDR3 DNA reads TGTGCCAGCAGCTTAGACAGTCCTAGCCCCTACAATGAGCAGTTCTTC. It encodes CASSLDSPSPYNEQFF.

The sample holds one count of this clone. The CDR3 reads CASSAGRIQPHIQYF. DNA for the CDR3: TGTGCCAGCAGCGCGGGGAGGATCCAGCCCCACATTCAGTACTTC. The chain is built from TRBV9 and TRBJ2-4; the D gene is possibly TRBD2 (6 bases). Trimming left V 3 bases short and J 8 bases short, with 18 bases between. The CDR3 spans 15 residues. CDR1 and CDR2 from the germline V gene are SGDLS and YYNGEE. The entire variable domain, with the rest obtained from reference TRBV9 and TRBJ2-4, is as follows: DSGVTQTPKHLITATGQRVTLRCSPRSGDLSVYWYQQSLDQGLQFLIQYYNGEERAKGNILERFSAQQFPDLHSELNLSSLELGDSALYFCASSAGRIQPHIQYFGAGTRLSVL.

This clone was recorded only once. V and J are TRBV19 and TRBJ2-2, with TRBD2 matching 10 bases. This CDR3 comprises 16 residues. CDR1 is LNHDA and CDR2 is SQIVND in the germline V gene (reference sequence). Unmatched junction bases numbered 11, after V lost 3 bases and J lost 10 bases. CDR3 in amino acids: CASSILPAGGPVELFF. CDR3 DNA sequence: TGTGCCAGTAGTATTCTCCCAGCGGGAGGGCCCGTGGAGCTGTTTTTT.

This clone was recorded once. The CDR3 bases are TGTGCCAGCAGTTACAGGGTCGGTGGCTACACCTTC. Encoded protein: CASSYRVGGYTF. This chain joins TRBV2 and TRBJ1-2; perhaps TRBD1 as D (6 bases). The CDR3 covers 12 residues. CDR1 SNHLY and CDR2 FYNNEI come from the germline V gene. V was cut by 5 bases and J by 7 bases, with 11 bases left in between.

This clone was seen a few times. The chain uses TRBV7-2 and TRBJ2-2; D possibly corresponds to TRBD2 (6 bases). Trimming cost V 6 bases and J 2 bases, with 10 bases left between them. The CDR3 totals 14 residues. The V gene's germline CDR1 is SGHTA and CDR2 FQGNSA. The CDR3 DNA reads TGTGCCAGCAGAAGACTAGGAAACACCGGGGAGCTGTTTTTT. This gives the protein CASRRLGNTGELFF.

The V and J genes are TRBV3-1 (or the pseudogene TRBV3-2) and TRBJ1-4; 8 nucleotides line up with TRBD1. V was clipped by 0 bases and J by 5 bases; unmatched bases: 5. Germline CDR1 LGHDT, CDR2 YNNKEL (reference sequence). The CDR3 contains 16 residues. CDR3 sequence: CASSQDQGASNEKLFF. The CDR3 DNA sequence: TGTGCCAGCAGCCAAGATCAGGGGGCTAGCAATGAAAAACTGTTTTTT.

This clone has only one observation. The CDR3 is CASILAGARTGELFF. The DNA of the CDR3 is TGTGCCAGCATCTTGGCGGGAGCGAGAACCGGGGAGCTGTTTTTT. V gene TRBV2 combines with J gene TRBJ2-2; the match to TRBD2 covers 7 bases. V shed 7 bases and J 5 bases; nucleotides not matched to a gene: 10. The CDR3 is 15 residues long. Germline V gene lookup returns CDR1 SNHLY and CDR2 FYNNEI.

This rearrangement joins TRBV4-3 to TRBJ1-1; no definite D call. CDR1 is LGHNA and CDR2 is YSLEER in the germline V gene. V lost 0 bases to trimming and J lost 4 bases, with 12 bases between them. This CDR3 is built from 15 residues. The CDR3 nucleotides are TGCGCCAGCAGCCAAGATAGGCAGGAGGGCACTGAAGCTTTCTTT. Residues: CASSQDRQEGTEAFF.

V usage is TRBV4-3 and J usage is TRBJ2-7, with 8 positions matching TRBD1. The CDR3 contains 15 residues. Germline V gives CDR1 LGHNA, CDR2 YSLEER. The ends lost 4 bases at V and 7 bases at J; junction bases unmatched: 12. The CDR3, as DNA: TGCGCCAGCAGCCCCTCCTGGGACAGGCGAGGTGAGCAGTACTTC. Amino acids: CASSPSWDRRGEQYF.

Only a few counts were recorded for this clone. The chain uses TRBV6-5 and TRBJ1-6; 7 nucleotides align to TRBD1. This CDR3 spans 15 amino acids. Germline values: CDR1 MNHEY, CDR2 SVGAGI. Trimming cost V 5 bases and J 7 bases; bases outside gene matches: 8. The CDR3 reads CASSKRTGKNSPLHF. In DNA form, the CDR3 reads TGTGCCAGCAGTAAGCGGACAGGAAAAAATTCACCCCTCCACTTT.

The V and J genes are TRBV29-1 and TRBJ2-4, with D possibly matching TRBD2 (6 bases). The V and J ends lost 7 bases and 0 bases respectively, with 19 bases between them. The CDR3 length is 16 residues. Germline CDR1 reads SQVTM; CDR2 reads ANQGSEA. CDR3 protein: CSAVAGTPLAKNIQYF. In nucleotides, the CDR3 is TGCAGCGCTGTCGCCGGGACTCCCTTAGCCAAAAACATTCAGTACTTC.